Included here is one T cell receptor beta chain sequence, with context. The antigen is not known. This specimen belongs to a study of cytomegalovirus exposure and HLA in healthy donors. Study conclusions and caveats: For cytomegalovirus status, the classifier reportedly gave diagnoses with high specificity and sensitivity.

CDR3 size: 13 residues. The germline gives CDR1 SGHDN, CDR2 FVKESK. V shed 0 bases and J shed 3 bases, with 6 bases lying between them. With 60 Vbeta and 13 Jbeta primers, the PCR was carried out. TCRdb's copy holds only in-frame clones and misses some; the assay was immunoSEQ multiplex PCR. The sample lists about 150,000 clones; around 79% were seen once. Specimen: PBMCs. This receptor was taken from a man between 25 and 39 years old in good health and CMV-seropositive. This chain connects TRBV14 to TRBJ2-7; D call uncertain. The CDR3 loop is CASSQDRYYEQYF. CDR3 sequence (DNA): TGTGCCAGCAGCCAAGACAGGTACTACGAGCAGTACTTC. The whole variable domain, filled in from reference TRBV14 and TRBJ2-7, reads EAGVTQFPSHSVIEKGQTVTLRCDPISGHDNLYWYRRVMGKEIKFLLHFVKESKQDESGMPNNRFLAERTGGTYSTLKVQPAELEDSGVYFCASSQDRYYEQYFGPGTRLTVT.